This entry is about one T cell receptor beta chain. The sample belongs to a study of T cell changes during pregnancy in multiple sclerosis. Profiling relied on immunoSEQ multiplex PCR, and the TCRdb table lists in-frame clones only, not all of them. The sample has roughly 100,000 clones; 90% to 95% are singletons. This CDR3 is built from 12 residues. Germline CDR1 is MNHNY and CDR2 is SVGAGI (reference sequence). Trimming pared 5 bases from V and 6 bases from J, leaving 9 bases between. Sequences were derived from peripheral blood, sampled after pregnancy. The TCR sequence derives from a female donor in good health, enrolled as a control in a pregnancy study. This chain connects TRBV6-6 to TRBJ2-3; unclear D gene. DNA of the CDR3: TGTGCCAGCAGTCCCCGAGTGGATACGCAGTATTTT. Its protein is CASSPRVDTQYF.